This T cell receptor (beta chain) was identified during a study of cytomegalovirus exposure and HLA in healthy donors. Overall study findings and caveats: TCR beta chains numbering under 200 were designated cytomegalovirus-associated. In an earlier analysis, productive rearrangement rates for most beta V segments clustered near 87% or 30%. Immune exposure was documented only through CMV serostatus.

It was with 60 Vbeta and 13 Jbeta primers that the PCR ran. TCRdb keeps only in-frame clones here, not all; method: immunoSEQ multiplex PCR. This sample carries 40,000 to 60,000 clones, around 70% of them seen once, and the ten largest clones take about 9.1%. This CDR3 has 16 residues. V trimming: 0 bases; J trimming: 5 bases; junction bases outside the gene matches: 7. Germline loops: CDR1 SGHTA, CDR2 FQGTGA. In its sample, this clone was seen once. The antigen is undetermined. This chain connects TRBV7-3 to TRBJ2-1; 7 bases fit TRBD2. The specimen was PBMCs. The TCR comes from a woman between 45 and 60 years old in good health and CMV-seronegative. CDR3 bases: TGTGCCAGCAGCTTAACTTCGGGACTACCTCACAATGAGCAGTTCTTC. Translating gives CASSLTSGLPHNEQFF.